Each of the 5 T cell receptor beta chains below was sequenced from the same sample in a study of vaccination and CD4 T cells after COVID-19. The antigens these receptors bind are not known. As for treatment: approximately 9-day PBMC culture with coronavirus spike peptide pools or control peptides (ViraFEST assay). Sequencing of DNA taken from cultured CD4+ T cells relied on the Oncomine TCR Beta short-read assay. TCRdb used MiXCR to reprocess the PCR reads, holding one entry per CDR3 protein. The sample consists of about 20,000 distinct CDR3 sequences, roughly three fifths of them appearing once. The source material was CD4+ T cells from blood, cultured in vitro, sampled after SARS-CoV-2 vaccination. The receptors were sampled from a human donor who had recovered from COVID-19.

This chain joins TRBV6-1 and TRBJ1-1; a weak D match, TRBD1 (5 bases). V lost 8 bases and J 10 bases, leaving 20 bases between the germline ends. The V gene's germline CDR1 is MNHNS and CDR2 SASEGT. The CDR3 consists of 13 residues. The CDR3: CASYARGPRVAFF. The CDR3 DNA is TGTGCCAGCTATGCGCGGGGACCCCGTGTAGCTTTCTTT.

The V call is TRBV5-4, the J call TRBJ2-7, with D perhaps TRBD1 or TRBD2 (6 bases each). Germline V gives CDR1 SGHNT, CDR2 YYREEE (reference sequence). The CDR3 has 14 residues. The germline V and J ends were trimmed by 5 bases and 2 bases, with 14 bases remaining between them. The CDR3 sequence: CASSHRGRAYEQYF. CDR3 sequence (DNA): TGTGCCAGCAGTCATCGGGGGCGCGCCTACGAGCAGTACTTC.

J is TRBJ1-1 and V is TRBV11-3; D unclear. The CDR3 is 15 residues long. Trimming removed 2 bases from V and 1 base from J, with 11 bases in between. Looked up from germline, CDR1 is SGHNT and CDR2 is YENEEA. The CDR3 sequence: CASSLRSDQNTEAFF. The CDR3 bases are TGTGCCAGCAGCTTAAGGTCGGATCAGAACACTGAAGCTTTCTTT.

This chain links TRBV12-3 or TRBV12-4 with TRBJ1-5; no clear D. Between the trimmed V and J ends, which lost 5 bases and 5 bases, there was a span of 10 bases. CDR3 length: 13 residues. CDR3 residues: CASSPGRYQPQHF. The CDR3 DNA reads as TGTGCCAGCAGTCCTGGACGCTATCAGCCCCAGCATTTT.

The chain joins TRBV20-1 to TRBJ2-1; 8 bases line up with TRBD1. The V and J ends lost 5 bases and 7 bases, in that order; junction bases with no gene match: 13. Germline V lookup: CDR1 DFQATT, CDR2 SNEGSKA (reference sequence). The CDR3 covers 15 residues. CDR3: CSAYDRGGMTNEQFF. The CDR3 nucleotides are TGCAGTGCTTATGACAGGGGCGGTATGACAAATGAGCAGTTCTTC.